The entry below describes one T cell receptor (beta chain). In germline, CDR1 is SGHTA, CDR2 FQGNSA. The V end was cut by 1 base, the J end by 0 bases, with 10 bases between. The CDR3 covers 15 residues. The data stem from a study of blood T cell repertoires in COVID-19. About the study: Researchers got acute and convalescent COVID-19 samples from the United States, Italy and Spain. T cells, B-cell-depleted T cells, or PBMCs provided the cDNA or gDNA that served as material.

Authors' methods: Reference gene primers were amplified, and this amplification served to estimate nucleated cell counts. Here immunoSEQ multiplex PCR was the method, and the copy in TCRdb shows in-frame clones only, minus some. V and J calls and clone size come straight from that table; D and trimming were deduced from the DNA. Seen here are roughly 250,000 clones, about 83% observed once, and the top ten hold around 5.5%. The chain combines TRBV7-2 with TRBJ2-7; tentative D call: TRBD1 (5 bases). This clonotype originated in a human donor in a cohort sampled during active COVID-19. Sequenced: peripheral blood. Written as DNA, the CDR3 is TGTGCCAGCAGCTTAGAGTGGGGCGCCTCCTACGAGCAGTACTTC. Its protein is CASSLEWGASYEQYF.